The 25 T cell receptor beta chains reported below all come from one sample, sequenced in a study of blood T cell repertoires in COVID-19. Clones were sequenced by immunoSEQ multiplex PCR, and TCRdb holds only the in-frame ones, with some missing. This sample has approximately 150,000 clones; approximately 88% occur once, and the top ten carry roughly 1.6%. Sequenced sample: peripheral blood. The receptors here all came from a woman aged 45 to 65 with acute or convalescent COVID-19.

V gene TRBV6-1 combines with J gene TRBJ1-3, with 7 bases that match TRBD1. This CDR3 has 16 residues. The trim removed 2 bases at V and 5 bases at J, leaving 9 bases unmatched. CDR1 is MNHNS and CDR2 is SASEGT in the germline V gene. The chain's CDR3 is CASSEPAGGLRNTIYF. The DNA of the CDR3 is TGTGCCAGCAGTGAACCGGCAGGGGGATTGAGAAACACCATATATTTT.

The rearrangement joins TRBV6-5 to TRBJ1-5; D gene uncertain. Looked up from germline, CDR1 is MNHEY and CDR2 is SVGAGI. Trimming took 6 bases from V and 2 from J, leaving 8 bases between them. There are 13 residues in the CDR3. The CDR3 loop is CASRSVGNQPQHF. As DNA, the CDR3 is TGTGCCAGCAGATCAGTGGGCAATCAGCCCCAGCATTTT.

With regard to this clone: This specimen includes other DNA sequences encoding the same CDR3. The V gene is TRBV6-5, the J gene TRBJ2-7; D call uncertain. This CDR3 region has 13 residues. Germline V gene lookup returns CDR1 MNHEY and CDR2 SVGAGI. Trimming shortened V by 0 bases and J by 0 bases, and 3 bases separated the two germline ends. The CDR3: CASSYSSSYEQYF. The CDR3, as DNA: TGTGCCAGCAGTTACTCGAGCTCCTACGAGCAGTACTTC.

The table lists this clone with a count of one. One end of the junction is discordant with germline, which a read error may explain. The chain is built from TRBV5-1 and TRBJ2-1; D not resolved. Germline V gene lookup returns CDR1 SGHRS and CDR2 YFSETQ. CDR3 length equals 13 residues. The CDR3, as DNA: TGCGCCAGCAGCTTGGCCGACTCGAATGGGCAGTTCTTC. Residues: CASSLADSNGQFF.

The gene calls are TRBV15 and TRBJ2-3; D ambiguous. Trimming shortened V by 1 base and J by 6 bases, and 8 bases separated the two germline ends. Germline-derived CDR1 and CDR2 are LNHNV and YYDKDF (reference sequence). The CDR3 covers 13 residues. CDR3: CATSRGPGDTQYF. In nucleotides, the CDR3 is TGTGCCACCAGCAGAGGCCCCGGGGATACGCAGTATTTT.

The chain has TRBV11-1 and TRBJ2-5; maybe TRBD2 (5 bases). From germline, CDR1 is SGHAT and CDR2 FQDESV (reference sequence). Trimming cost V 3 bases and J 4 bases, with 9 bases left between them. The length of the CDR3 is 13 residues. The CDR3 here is CASSFSEGETQYF. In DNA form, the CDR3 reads TGTGCCAGCAGCTTCTCAGAGGGAGAGACCCAGTACTTC.

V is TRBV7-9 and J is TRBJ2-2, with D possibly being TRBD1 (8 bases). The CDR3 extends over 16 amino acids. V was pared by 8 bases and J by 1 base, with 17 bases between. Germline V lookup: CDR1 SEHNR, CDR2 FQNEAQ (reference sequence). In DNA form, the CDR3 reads TGTGCCAGCCAAACAGGGGGGGCCAAGAACACCGGGGAGCTGTTTTTT. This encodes CASQTGGAKNTGELFF.

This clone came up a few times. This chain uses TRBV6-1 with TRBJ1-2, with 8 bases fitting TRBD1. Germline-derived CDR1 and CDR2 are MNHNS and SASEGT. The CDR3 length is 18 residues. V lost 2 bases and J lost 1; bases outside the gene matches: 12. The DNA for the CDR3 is TGTGCCAGCAGTGAAAGAACAGGGGGTTCCTTAGGTAACTATGGCTACACCTTC. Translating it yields CASSERTGGSLGNYGYTF.

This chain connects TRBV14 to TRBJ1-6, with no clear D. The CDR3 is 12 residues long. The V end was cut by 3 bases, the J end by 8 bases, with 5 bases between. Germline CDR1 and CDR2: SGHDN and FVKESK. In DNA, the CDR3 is TGTGCCAGCAGCCACTCTTATTCACCCCTCCACTTT. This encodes CASSHSYSPLHF.

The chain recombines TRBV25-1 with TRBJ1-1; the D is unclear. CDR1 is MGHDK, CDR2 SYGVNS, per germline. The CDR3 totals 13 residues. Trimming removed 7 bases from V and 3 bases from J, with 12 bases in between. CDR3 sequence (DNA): TGTGCCAGCACCTCCGTATTAGACACTGAAGCTTTCTTT. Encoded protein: CASTSVLDTEAFF.

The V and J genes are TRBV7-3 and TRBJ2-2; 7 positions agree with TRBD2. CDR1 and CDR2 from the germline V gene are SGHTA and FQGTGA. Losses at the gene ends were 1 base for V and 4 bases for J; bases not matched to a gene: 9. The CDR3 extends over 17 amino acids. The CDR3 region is CASSLMGSGIVTGELFF. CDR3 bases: TGTGCCAGCAGCTTAATGGGGAGCGGGATTGTCACCGGGGAGCTGTTTTTT. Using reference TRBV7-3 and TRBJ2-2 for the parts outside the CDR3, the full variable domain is GAGVSQTPSNKVTEKGKYVELRCDPISGHTALYWYRQSLGQGPEFLIYFQGTGAADDSGLPNDRFFAVRPEGSVSTLKIQRTERGDSAVYLCASSLMGSGIVTGELFFGEGSRLTVL.

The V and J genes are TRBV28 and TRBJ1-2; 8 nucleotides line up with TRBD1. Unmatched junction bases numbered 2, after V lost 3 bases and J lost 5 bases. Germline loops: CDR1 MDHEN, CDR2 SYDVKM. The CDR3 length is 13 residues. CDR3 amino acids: CASSFRDRYGYTF. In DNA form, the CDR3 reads TGTGCCAGCAGTTTTAGGGACAGGTATGGCTACACCTTC.

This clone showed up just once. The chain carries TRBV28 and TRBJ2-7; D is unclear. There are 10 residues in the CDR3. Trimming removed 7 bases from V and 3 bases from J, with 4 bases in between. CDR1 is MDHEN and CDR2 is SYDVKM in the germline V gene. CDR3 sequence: CASTGYEQYF. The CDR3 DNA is TGTGCCAGCACGGGCTACGAGCAGTACTTC.

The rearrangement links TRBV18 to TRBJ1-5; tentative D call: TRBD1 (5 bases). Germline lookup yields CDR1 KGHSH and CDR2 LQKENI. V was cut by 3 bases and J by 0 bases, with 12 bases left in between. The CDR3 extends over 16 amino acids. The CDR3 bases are TGTGCCAGCTCACCCCCGGGGGAATATAGCAATCAGCCCCAGCATTTT. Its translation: CASSPPGEYSNQPQHF. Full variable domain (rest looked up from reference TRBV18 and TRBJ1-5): NAGVMQNPRHLVRRRGQEARLRCSPMKGHSHVYWYRQLPEEGLKFMVYLQKENIIDESGMPKERFSAEFPKEGPSILRIQQVVRGDSAAYFCASSPPGEYSNQPQHFGDGTRLSIL.

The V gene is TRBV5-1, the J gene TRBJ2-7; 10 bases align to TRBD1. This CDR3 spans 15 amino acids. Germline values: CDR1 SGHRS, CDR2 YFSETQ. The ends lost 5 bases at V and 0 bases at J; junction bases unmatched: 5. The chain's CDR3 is CASSRTGGFSYEQYF. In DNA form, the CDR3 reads TGCGCCAGCAGTCGGACAGGGGGATTCTCCTACGAGCAGTACTTC.

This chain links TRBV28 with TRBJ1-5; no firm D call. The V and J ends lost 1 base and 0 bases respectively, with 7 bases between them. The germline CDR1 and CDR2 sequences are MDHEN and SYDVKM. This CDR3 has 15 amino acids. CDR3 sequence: CASSLFGASNQPQHF. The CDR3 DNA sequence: TGTGCCAGCAGTTTATTTGGAGCTAGCAATCAGCCCCAGCATTTT.

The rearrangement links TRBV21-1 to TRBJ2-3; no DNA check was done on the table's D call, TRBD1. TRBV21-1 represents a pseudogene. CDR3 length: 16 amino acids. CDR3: CASRTQQGMGTDTQYF. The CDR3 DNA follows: TGTGCCAGCAGGACTCAACAGGGGATGGGCACAGATACGCAGTATTTT.

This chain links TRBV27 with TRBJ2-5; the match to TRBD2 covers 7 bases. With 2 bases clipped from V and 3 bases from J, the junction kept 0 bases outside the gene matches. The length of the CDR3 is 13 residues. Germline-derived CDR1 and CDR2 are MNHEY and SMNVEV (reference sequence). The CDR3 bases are TGTGCCAGCAGTTTACGGGGGGAAGAGACCCAGTACTTC. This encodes CASSLRGEETQYF.

This CDR3 is CASSRTGRVTEAFF. CDR3 coding DNA: TGTGCCAGTAGTCGGACAGGGAGGGTCACTGAAGCTTTCTTT. The chain carries TRBV19 and TRBJ1-1; 8 bases match TRBD1. In germline, CDR1 is LNHDA, CDR2 SQIVND (reference sequence). Unmatched junction bases numbered 6, after V lost 5 bases and J lost 4 bases. The CDR3 has 14 residues.

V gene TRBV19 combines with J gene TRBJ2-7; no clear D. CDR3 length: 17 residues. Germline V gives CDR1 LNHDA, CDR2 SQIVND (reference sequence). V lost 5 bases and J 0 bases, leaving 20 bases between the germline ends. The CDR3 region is CASSAQGRNSPSYEQYF. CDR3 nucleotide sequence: TGTGCCAGTAGTGCCCAAGGCCGGAACAGCCCCTCCTACGAGCAGTACTTC.

This CDR3 reads CASRWAWEQYF. For the CDR3, the DNA is TGTGCCAGCCGTTGGGCGTGGGAGCAGTACTTC. This chain connects TRBV2 to TRBJ2-7; D gene unclear. This CDR3 comprises 11 residues. V was clipped by 8 bases and J by 7 bases, with 12 bases between them. CDR1 and CDR2 from the germline V gene are SNHLY and FYNNEI.

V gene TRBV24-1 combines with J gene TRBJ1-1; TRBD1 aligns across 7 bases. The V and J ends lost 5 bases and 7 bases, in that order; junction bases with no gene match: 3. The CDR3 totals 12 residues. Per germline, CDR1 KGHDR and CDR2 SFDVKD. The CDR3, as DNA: TGTGCCACCAGTGCAGGGGGGAATGAAGCTTTCTTT. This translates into CATSAGGNEAFF.

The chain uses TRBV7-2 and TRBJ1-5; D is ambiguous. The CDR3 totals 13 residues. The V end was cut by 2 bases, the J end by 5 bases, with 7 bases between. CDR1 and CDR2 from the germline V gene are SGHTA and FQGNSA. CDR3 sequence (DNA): TGTGCCAGCAGCTTAACTGCCGATCAGCCCCAGCATTTT. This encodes CASSLTADQPQHF.

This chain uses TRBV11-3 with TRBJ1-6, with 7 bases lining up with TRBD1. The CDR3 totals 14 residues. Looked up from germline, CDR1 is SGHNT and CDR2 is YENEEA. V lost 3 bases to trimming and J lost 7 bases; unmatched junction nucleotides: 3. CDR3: CASSFRGVNSPLHF. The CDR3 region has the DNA TGTGCCAGCAGCTTCAGGGGGGTGAATTCACCCCTCCACTTT.

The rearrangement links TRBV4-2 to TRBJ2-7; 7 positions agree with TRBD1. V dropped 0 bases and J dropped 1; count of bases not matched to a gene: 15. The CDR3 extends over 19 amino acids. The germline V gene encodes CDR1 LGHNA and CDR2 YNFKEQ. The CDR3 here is CASSQEVQGVTISSYEQYF. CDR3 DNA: TGTGCCAGCAGCCAAGAAGTCCAGGGGGTAACTATTTCTTCCTACGAGCAGTACTTC.